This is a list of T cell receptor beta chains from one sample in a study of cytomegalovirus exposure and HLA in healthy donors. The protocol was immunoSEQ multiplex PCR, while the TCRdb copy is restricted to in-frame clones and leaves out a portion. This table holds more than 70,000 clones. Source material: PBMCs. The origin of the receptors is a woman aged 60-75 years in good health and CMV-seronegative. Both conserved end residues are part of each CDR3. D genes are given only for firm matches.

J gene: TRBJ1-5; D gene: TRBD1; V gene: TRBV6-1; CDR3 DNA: TGTGCCAGCGGCCGACAGGGGGATAGCAATCAGCCCCAGCATTTT; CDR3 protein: CASGRQGDSNQPQHF
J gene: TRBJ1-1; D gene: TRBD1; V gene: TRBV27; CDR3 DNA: TGTGCCAGCAGGCTACCAGGGGCAGGGGGCCAAGCTTTCTTT; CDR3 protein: CASRLPGAGGQAFF
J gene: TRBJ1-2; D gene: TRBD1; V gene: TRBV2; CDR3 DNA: TGTGCCAACGGACAGGATTCCTATGGCTACACCTTC; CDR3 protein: CANGQDSYGYTF
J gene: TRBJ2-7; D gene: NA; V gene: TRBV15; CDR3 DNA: TGTGCCACCAGCAGAGATGCGATGGGCAGCTCCTACGAGCAGTACTTC; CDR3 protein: CATSRDAMGSSYEQYF
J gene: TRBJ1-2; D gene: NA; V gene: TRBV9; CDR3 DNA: TGTGCCAGCAGCTACATGGAGTACTATGGCTACACCTTC; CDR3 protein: CASSYMEYYGYTF
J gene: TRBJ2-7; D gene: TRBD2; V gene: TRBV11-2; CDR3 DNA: TGTGCCAGCAGCCAACTAGCGGGGTCGGCCTACGAGCAGTACTTC; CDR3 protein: CASSQLAGSAYEQYF
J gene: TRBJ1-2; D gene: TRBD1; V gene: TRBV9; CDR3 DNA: TGTGCCAGCAGACGGACAGGCAGTAGGGGAAAGGGGGACTATGGCTACACCTTC; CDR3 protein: CASRRTGSRGKGDYGYTF
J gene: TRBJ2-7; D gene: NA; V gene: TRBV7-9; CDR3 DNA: TGTGCCAGCAGCTTAGCGGGAGACTACGAGCAGTACTTC; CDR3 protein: CASSLAGDYEQYF
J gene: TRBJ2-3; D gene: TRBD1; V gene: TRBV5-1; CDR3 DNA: TGCGCCAGCAGCTTGCAGGGGGCCACAGATACGCAGTATTTT; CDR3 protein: CASSLQGATDTQYF
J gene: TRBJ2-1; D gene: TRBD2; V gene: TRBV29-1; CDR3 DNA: TGCAGCGTTGGACTAGCGGGAGGGGCAAAGAATGAGCAGTTCTTC; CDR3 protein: CSVGLAGGAKNEQFF
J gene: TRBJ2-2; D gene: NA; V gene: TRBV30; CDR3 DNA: TGTGCCTGGGGACTGCTGAACTGGGACACCGGGGAGCTGTTTTTT; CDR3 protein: CAWGLLNWDTGELFF
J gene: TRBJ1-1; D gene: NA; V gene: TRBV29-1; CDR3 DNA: TGCAGCGCTAAAACAGTGAACACTGAAGCTTTCTTT; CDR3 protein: CSAKTVNTEAFF
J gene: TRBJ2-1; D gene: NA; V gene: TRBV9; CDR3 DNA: TGTGCCAGCAGCGTTCAGGGGTACTACAATGAGCAGTTCTTC; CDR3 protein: CASSVQGYYNEQFF
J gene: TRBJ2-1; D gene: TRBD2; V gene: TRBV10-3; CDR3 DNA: TGTGCCATCAGTGAGTCAACGGGAGGGCCCAATGAGCAGTTCTTC; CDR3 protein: CAISESTGGPNEQFF
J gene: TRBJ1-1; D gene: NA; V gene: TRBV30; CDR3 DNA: TGTGCCTGGACCCGGGGGGGCCAGGGTAGGTACACTGAAGCTTTCTTT; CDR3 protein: CAWTRGGQGRYTEAFF
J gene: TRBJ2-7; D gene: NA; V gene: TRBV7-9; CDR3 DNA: TGTGCCAGCAGCTTAGAAACTAGTTCCAACGAGCAGTACTTC; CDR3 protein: CASSLETSSNEQYF
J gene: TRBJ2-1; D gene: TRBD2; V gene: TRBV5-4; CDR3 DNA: TGTGCCAACTCATGGGGGGGACTAGCGGGAACCTACAATGAGCAGTTCTTC; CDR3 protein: CANSWGGLAGTYNEQFF
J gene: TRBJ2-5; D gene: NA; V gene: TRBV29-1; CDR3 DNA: TGCAGCGCGAGAACCCAACTAGAGCTTAAAGAGACCCAGTACTTC; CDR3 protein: CSARTQLELKETQYF
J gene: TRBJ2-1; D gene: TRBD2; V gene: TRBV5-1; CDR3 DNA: TGCGCCAGCAGCCAGTTGGGGGCAGCGATAGCGGGAGGAGACAATGAGCAGTTCTTC; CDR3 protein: CASSQLGAAIAGGDNEQFF
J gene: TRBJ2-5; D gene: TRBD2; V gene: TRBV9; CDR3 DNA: TGTGCCAGCAGCGTTAGCGGGAGGGGGGAAGAGACCCAGTACTTC; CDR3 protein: CASSVSGRGEETQYF
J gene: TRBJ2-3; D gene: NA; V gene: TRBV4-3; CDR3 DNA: TGCGCCAGCAGCCCGGGGAACCTGAGGGCAGATACGCAGTATTTT; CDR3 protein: CASSPGNLRADTQYF
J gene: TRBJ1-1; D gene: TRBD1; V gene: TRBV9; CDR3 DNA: TGTGCCAGCAGCGCGGGGACAGTCGGGCCCACTGAAGCTTTCTTT; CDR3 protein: CASSAGTVGPTEAFF
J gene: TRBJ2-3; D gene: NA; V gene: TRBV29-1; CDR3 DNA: TGCAGCGTTGAAGGGCAGGACACAGATACGCAGTATTTT; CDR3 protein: CSVEGQDTDTQYF
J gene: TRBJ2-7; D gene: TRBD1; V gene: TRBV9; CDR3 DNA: TGTGCCAGCAGCGCGGGACAGGGTTCGAACGAGCAGTACTTC; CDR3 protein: CASSAGQGSNEQYF